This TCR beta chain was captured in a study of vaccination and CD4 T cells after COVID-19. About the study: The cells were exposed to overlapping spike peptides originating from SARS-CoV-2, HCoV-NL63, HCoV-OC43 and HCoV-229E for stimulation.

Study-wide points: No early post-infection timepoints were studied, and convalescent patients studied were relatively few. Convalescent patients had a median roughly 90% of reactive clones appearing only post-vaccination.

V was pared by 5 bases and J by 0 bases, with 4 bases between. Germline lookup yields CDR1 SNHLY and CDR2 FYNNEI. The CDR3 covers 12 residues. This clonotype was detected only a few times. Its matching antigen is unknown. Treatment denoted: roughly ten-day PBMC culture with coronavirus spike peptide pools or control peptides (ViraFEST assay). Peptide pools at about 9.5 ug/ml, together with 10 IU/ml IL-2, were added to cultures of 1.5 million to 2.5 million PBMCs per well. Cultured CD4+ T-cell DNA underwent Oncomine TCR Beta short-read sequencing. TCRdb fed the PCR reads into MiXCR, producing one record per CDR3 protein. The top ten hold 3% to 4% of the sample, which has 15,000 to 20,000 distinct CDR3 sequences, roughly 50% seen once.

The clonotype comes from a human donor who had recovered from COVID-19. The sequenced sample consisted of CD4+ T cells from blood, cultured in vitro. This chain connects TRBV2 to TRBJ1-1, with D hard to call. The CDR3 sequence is CASSYMNTEAFF. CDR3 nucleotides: TGTGCCAGCAGTTACATGAACACTGAAGCTTTCTTT. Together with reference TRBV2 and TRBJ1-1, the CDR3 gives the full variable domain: EPEVTQTPSHQVTQMGQEVILRCVPISNHLYFYWYRQILGQKVEFLVSFYNNEISEKSEIFDDQFSVERPDGSNFTLKIRSTKLEDSAMYFCASSYMNTEAFFGQGTRLTVV.